This entry describes one T cell receptor beta chain. Its antigen is undetermined. The PCR employed 60 Vbeta primers together with 13 Jbeta primers. The data were produced by immunoSEQ multiplex PCR, yet TCRdb's version contains in-frame clones alone and is incomplete. The data hold about 170,000 clones, with 62% observed a single time. This sample stems from a study of cytomegalovirus exposure and HLA in healthy donors. Background on the study: There were some 380 genotyped donors. Of these, 81% fell in the genetic ancestry cluster associated with self-reported Caucasian donors.

V lost 5 bases and J lost 8; bases outside the gene matches: 8. Germline CDR1 is SGHTA and CDR2 is FQGNSA. This CDR3 contains 15 residues. General study points: Confirmation was obtained in vitro that a few CMV-associated chains are specific for CMV antigens. Accurate prediction of HLA-A and HLA-B alleles (for most subjects) was reportedly achieved from TCR beta sequences. Most TCR beta V segments were productive about 87% or about 30% of the time in an earlier analysis.

The rearrangement links TRBV7-2 to TRBJ2-1, with 11 bases that match TRBD2. This TCR was sampled from a man aged 40-55 years in good health and CMV-seronegative. The material sequenced was PBMCs. The DNA for the CDR3 is TGTGCCAGCAGCAACCGGTGGGGACTAGCGGATGAGCAGTTCTTC. This translates into CASSNRWGLADEQFF.